This T cell receptor (beta chain) was captured by sequencing in a study of CXCR3 chemokines and chemotherapy response in bladder cancer. TCRdb ran MiXCR on the PCR reads and lists one entry per CDR3 protein. The data contain about 13,000 distinct CDR3 sequences, 9.5% to 15% of them singletons. Per germline, CDR1 MNHNY and CDR2 SVGAGI (reference sequence). The CDR3 consists of 15 residues. Trimming removed 0 bases from V and 0 bases from J, with 6 bases in between. This clonotype was seen at least ten times. This material was collected from a patient whose treatment included neoadjuvant chemotherapy. The V call is TRBV6-6, the J call TRBJ1-5, with D hard to call. This TCR came from a human donor with bladder cancer that did not respond to neoadjuvant chemotherapy. Here the CDR3 reads CASSYSTFSNQPQHF. DNA of the CDR3: TGTGCCAGCAGTTACTCTACCTTTAGCAATCAGCCCCAGCATTTT.